The sequence of this TCR beta chain was determined in a study of T cell responses to AZD1222 COVID-19 vaccine (dated by TCRdb to about 2021). Regarding the research as a whole: A total of around 240 trial participants underwent TCR sequencing, of whom approximately 210 received two doses of AZD1222 and about 26 received two doses of the MenACWY control vaccine. Trial participants were enrolled by age into subgroups of 18-55, 56-69 and 70-plus years, and around 150, 28 and 57 TCR-sequenced participants, respectively, were included in these subgroups. The research as a whole found: Participants were mostly white British and included more females than males, and it was suggested by the authors that clonal diversity may have been underestimated. Nearly half of unique spike-specific TCRs reportedly recognized epitopes outside regions mutated in the B.1.351 and B.1.1.7 variants. After two AZD1222 doses, both the breadth and the depth of spike-specific TCRs were significantly higher than at day 0 and than in MenACWY recipients. Only five to seven AZD1222 recipients were SARS-CoV-2 seropositive at baseline, limiting conclusions about previously exposed vaccinees. Because no samples from the day 14 peak response were available, repertoires could be characterized only after the peak T cell response. In the small 56-69-year group, the increase in depth fell short of significance, most likely because of low power. Vaccine-associated CD4 TCRs spanned the whole spike protein, with dominant responses in regions 160-218 and 743-854.

The CDR3 regions of human TCRbeta chains were analyzed by immunosequencing. The authors' pipeline ran thus. TCRs in the repertoires were matched against a reference library of SARS-CoV-2-specific TCRs that had been generated with the MIRA antigen-specificity platform. Breadth was defined as the fraction of unique TCRs that were SARS-CoV-2-associated. Depth was defined as the fraction of total T cells that were SARS-CoV-2-associated. Each spike-specific TCR was assigned to its reactive spike region and to a CD4 or CD8 class using the MIRA data. Log10-transformed breadth and depth values were compared by one-way ANOVA with Sidak's multiple comparisons tests. TCRdb mirrors the immuneACCESS table, restricted to in-frame sequences. Some clones are absent from its copies; in checked studies, under half trace to an unresolved V gene, and the reason for the others is unknown. V, J and clone size derive from that table, while D and trimming were established from the DNA sequence. For this sample there are approximately 82,000 clones; around 90% appear just once. The ten largest clonotypes hold around 3.2% of the sample.

With respect to this clone: Its cognate antigen has yet to be identified. No quality values exist for individual bases; no much larger clone is one base distant.

Reading the label with the study, this specimen's time point is: about 28 days (+/-7) after the second vaccine dose. AZD1222 recipients whose second dose came at about 4 weeks and those whose second dose came at about 12 weeks were combined into one group, since spike-specific TCR depth and breadth did not differ between the two schedules. The vaccinee samples were drawn from two UK trials, COV001 and COV002, one of which was a single-blind randomized controlled phase 2/3 trial testing AZD1222 (ChAdOx1 nCoV-19) in healthy adults. Trial participant PBMC samples were collected at day 0 and day 28 after the second dose for TCRbeta chain sequencing. Sequenced here: peripheral blood, sampled 28 days after the second AZD1222 dose. This sequence was found in an adult who received the AZD1222 COVID-19 vaccine.

The base sequence is TGTGCCAGTAGGCTTACAGATACGCAGTATTTT. The encoded protein is CASRLTDTQYF. The chain was built from TRBV19 and TRBJ2-3; no D gene is confidently identified. According to the germline V gene (reference sequence), CDR1 reads LNHDA and CDR2 reads SQIVND. Spanning cysteine to phenylalanine, the CDR3 consists of 11 amino acids. The sequence is cut down to CDR3 DNA, 33 bases in frame from base 1. V loses 6 bases, J loses 3 bases, and the germline ends lie 4 bases apart.